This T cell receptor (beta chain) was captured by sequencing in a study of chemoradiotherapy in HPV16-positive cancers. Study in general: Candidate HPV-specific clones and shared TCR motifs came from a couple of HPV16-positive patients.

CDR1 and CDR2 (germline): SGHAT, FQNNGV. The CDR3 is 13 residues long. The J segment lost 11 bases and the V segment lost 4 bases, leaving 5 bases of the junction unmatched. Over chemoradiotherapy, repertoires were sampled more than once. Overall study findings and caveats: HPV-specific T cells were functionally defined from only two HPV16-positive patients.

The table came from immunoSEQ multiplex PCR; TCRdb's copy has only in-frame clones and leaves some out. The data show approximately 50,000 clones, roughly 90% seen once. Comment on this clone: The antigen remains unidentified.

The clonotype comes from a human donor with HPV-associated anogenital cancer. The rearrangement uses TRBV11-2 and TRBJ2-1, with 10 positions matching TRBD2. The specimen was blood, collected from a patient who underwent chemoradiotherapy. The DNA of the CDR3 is TGTGCCAGCAGCTCGGGACTAGCGAGCCAGCAGTTCTTC. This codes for CASSSGLASQQFF. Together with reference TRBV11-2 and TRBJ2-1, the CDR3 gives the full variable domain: EAGVAQSPRYKIIEKRQSVAFWCNPISGHATLYWYQQILGQGPKLLIQFQNNGVVDDSQLPKDRFSAERLKGVDSTLKIQPAKLEDSAVYLCASSSGLASQQFFGPGTRLTVL.